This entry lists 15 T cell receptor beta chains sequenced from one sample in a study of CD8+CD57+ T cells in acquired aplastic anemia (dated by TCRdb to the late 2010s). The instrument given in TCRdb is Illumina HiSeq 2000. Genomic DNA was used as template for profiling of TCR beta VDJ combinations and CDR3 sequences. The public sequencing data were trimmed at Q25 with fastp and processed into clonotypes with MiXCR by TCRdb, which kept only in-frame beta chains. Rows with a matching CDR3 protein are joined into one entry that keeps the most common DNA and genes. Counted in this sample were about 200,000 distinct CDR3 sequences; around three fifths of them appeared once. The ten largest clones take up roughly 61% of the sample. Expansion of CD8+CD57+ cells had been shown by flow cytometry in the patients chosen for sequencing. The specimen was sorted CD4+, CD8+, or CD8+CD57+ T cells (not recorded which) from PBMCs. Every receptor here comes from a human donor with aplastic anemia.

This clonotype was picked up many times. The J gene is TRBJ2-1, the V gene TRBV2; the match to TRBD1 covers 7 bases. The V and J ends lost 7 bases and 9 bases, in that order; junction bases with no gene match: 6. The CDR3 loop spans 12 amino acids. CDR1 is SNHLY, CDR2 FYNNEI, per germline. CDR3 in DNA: TGTGCCAGCACCCTACAGGGGAGTGAGCAGTTCTTC. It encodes CASTLQGSEQFF.

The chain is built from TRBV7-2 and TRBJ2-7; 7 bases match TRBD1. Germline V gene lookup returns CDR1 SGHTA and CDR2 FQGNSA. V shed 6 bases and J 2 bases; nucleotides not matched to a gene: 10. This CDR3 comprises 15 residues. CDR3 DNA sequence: TGTGCCAGCAGTTTGATATCGGGACAGCCCTACGAGCAGTACTTC. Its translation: CASSLISGQPYEQYF. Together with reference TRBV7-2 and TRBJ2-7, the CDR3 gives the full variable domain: GAGVSQSPSNKVTEKGKDVELRCDPISGHTALYWYRQSLGQGLEFLIYFQGNSAPDKSGLPSDRFSAERTGGSVSTLTIQRTQQEDSAVYLCASSLISGQPYEQYFGPGTRLTVT.

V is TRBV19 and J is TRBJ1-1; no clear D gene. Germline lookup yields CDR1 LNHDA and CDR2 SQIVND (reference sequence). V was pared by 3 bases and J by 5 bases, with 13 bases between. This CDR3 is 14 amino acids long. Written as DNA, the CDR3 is TGTGCCAGTAGTATTAAATTTGAAGGGACTGAAGCTTTCTTT. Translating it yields CASSIKFEGTEAFF.

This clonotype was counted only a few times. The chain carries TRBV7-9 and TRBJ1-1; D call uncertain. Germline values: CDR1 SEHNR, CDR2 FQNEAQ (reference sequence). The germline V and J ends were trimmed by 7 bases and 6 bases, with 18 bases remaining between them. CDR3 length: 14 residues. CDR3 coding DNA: TGTGCCAGCACCTCCAAAGAGGGTATCTCTGAAGCTTTCTTT. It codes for CASTSKEGISEAFF.

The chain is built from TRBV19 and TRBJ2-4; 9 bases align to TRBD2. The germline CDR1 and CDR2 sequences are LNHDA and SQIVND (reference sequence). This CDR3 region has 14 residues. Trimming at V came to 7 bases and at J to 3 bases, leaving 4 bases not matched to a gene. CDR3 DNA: TGTGCCAGTAAGGTAGCGGGGGACAAAAACATTCAGTACTTC. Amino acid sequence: CASKVAGDKNIQYF.

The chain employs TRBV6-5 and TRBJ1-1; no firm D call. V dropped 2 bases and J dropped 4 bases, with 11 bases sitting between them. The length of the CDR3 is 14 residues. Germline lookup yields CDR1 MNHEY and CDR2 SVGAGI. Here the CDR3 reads CASSYRASGTEAFF. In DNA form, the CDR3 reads TGTGCCAGCAGTTACAGGGCGAGCGGCACTGAAGCTTTCTTT.

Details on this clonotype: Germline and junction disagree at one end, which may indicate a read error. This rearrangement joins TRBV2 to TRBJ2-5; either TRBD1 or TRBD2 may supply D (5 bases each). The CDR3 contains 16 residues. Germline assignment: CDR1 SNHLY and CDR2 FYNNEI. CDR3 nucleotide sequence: TGTGCCAGCAGTGACGGGGTAGGGTGGGGCCAAGAGACCCAGCACTTC. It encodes CASSDGVGWGQETQHF. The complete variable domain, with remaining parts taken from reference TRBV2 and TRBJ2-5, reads EPEVTQTPSHQVTQMGQEVILRCVPISNHLYFYWYRQILGQKVEFLVSFYNNEISEKSEIFDDQFSVERPDGSNFTLKIRSTKLEDSAMYFCASSDGVGWGQETQHFGPGTRLLVL.

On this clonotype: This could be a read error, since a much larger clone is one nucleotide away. The CDR3 protein is CTSSQGPSGGFYEQYF. The CDR3 bases are TGTACCAGCAGCCAAGGTCCTAGCGGGGGTTTCTACGAGCAGTACTTC. The chain is built from TRBV3-1 and TRBJ2-7; TRBD2 agrees at 10 bases. The V gene's germline CDR1 is LGHDT and CDR2 YNNKEL (reference sequence). The CDR3 contains 16 residues.

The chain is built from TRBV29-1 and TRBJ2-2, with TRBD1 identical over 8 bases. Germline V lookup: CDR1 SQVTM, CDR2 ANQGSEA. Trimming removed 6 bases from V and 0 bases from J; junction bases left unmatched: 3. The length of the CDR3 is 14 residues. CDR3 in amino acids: CSVPGQANTGELFF. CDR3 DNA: TGCAGCGTCCCGGGACAGGCGAACACCGGGGAGCTGTTTTTT.

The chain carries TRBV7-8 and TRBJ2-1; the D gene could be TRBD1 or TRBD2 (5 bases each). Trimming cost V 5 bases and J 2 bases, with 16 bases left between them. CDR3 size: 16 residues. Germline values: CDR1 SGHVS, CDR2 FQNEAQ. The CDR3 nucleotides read TGTGCCAGCAGCGGACGGGACGCCAAAACCTACAATGAGCAGTTCTTC. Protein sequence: CASSGRDAKTYNEQFF.

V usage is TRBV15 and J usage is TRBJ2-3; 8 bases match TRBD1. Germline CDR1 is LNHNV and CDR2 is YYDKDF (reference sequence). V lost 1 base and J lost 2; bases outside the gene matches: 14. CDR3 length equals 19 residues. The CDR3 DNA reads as TGTGCCACCAGCAGAGGGCAAGCGGACAGGGCCCCCAACACAGATACGCAGTATTTT. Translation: CATSRGQADRAPNTDTQYF.

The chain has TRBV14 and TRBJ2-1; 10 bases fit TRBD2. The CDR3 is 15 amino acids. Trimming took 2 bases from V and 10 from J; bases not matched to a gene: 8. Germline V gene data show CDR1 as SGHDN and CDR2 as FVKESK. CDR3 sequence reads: CASSQLLAGMGEQFF. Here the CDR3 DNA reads TGTGCCAGCAGCCAATTACTAGCGGGAATGGGCGAGCAGTTCTTC. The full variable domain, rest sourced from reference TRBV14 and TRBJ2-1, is EAGVTQFPSHSVIEKGQTVTLRCDPISGHDNLYWYRRVMGKEIKFLLHFVKESKQDESGMPNNRFLAERTGGTYSTLKVQPAELEDSGVYFCASSQLLAGMGEQFFGPGTRLTVL.

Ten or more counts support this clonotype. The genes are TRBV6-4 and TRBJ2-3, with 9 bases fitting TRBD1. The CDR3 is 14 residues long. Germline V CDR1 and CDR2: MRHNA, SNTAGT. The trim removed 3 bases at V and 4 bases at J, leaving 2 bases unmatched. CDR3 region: CASSEDRGADTQYF. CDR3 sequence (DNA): TGTGCCAGCAGTGAAGACAGGGGGGCAGATACGCAGTATTTT.

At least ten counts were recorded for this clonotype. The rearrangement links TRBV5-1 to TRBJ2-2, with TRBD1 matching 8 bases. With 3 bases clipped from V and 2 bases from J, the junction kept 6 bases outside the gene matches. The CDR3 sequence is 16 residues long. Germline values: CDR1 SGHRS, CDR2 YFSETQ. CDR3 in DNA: TGCGCCAGCAGCTGGGCCACAGGGGGAAACACCGGGGAGCTGTTTTTT. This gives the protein CASSWATGGNTGELFF.

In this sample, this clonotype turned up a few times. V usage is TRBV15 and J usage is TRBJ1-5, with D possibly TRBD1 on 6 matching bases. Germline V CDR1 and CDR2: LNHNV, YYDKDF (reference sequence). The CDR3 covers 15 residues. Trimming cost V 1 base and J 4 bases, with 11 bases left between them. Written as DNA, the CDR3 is TGTGCCACCAGCAGAGGGGGGCAGCAAAATCAGCCCCAGCATTTT. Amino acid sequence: CATSRGGQQNQPQHF.